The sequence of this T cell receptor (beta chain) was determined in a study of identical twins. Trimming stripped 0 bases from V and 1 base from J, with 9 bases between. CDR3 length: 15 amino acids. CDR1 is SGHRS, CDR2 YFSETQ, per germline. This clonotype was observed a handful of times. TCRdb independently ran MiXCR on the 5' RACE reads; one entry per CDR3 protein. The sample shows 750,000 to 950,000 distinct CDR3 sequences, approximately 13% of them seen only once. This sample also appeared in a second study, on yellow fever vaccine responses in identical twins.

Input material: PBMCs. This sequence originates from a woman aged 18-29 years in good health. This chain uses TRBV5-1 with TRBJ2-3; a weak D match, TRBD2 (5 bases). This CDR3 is CASSLDGIRTDTQYF. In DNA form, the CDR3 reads TGCGCCAGCAGCTTGGACGGGATACGCACAGATACGCAGTATTTT.